Shown below are 22 T cell receptor beta chains from a single sample sequenced in a study of blood T cell repertoires in COVID-19. Using immunoSEQ multiplex PCR, the repertoire was profiled, and TCRdb retains in-frame clones only, with some absent. Of about 190,000 clones listed, about 80% are singletons. Sequencing was performed on peripheral blood. The source of these receptors is a man aged 55 to 70 with acute or convalescent COVID-19.

The J gene is TRBJ1-6, the V gene TRBV4-2; TRBD1 is a possible D gene (6 bases). V lost 3 bases and J lost 9, with 15 bases in between. The CDR3 runs 15 residues. Germline-derived CDR1 and CDR2 are LGHNA and YNFKEQ. The CDR3 DNA reads TGTGCCAGCAGCCAGGAACAGGGTCTTTTTTCACCCCTCCACTTT. Protein sequence: CASSQEQGLFSPLHF.

This clone was observed a handful of times. J is TRBJ2-7 and V is TRBV30, with 8 bases identical to TRBD1. Trimming at V came to 5 bases and at J to 1 base, leaving 4 bases not matched to a gene. Germline V gives CDR1 GTSNPN, CDR2 SVGIG (reference sequence). This CDR3 contains 13 residues. As DNA, the CDR3 is TGTGCCTGGGGGACAGGTCAATCCTACGAGCAGTACTTC. Translating gives CAWGTGQSYEQYF.

This chain uses TRBV3-1 (or the pseudogene TRBV3-2) with TRBJ1-6, with D possibly TRBD1 on 5 matching bases. Germline V gene lookup returns CDR1 LGHDT and CDR2 YNNKEL (reference sequence). The CDR3 contains 14 residues. Deletions cut 3 bases from V and 13 bases from J, with 16 bases between. CDR3 sequence (DNA): TGTGCCAGCAGCCAGCCCGACCAGGGTCTGCCCCTCCACTTT. It encodes CASSQPDQGLPLHF.

This clone was seen a few times. This rearrangement joins TRBV6-2 or TRBV6-3 to TRBJ1-5; unclear D gene. V lost 5 bases and J lost 4, with 15 bases in between. CDR3 length: 15 amino acids. Germline V CDR1 and CDR2: MNHEY, SVGEGT. The CDR3 region is CASSQEGYGNQPQHF. CDR3 DNA: TGTGCCAGCAGTCAAGAGGGATATGGAAATCAGCCCCAGCATTTT.

The gene calls are TRBV2 and TRBJ1-3; the match to TRBD1 covers 8 bases. The CDR3 loop spans 15 amino acids. J was trimmed by 4 bases and V by 7 bases; bases with no gene match: 9. Germline assignment: CDR1 SNHLY and CDR2 FYNNEI. CDR3 sequence reads: CASTPDRAGGNTIYF. The CDR3 bases are TGTGCCAGCACCCCGGACAGGGCAGGGGGAAACACCATATATTTT. The variable domain in full, completed from reference TRBV2 and TRBJ1-3, reads EPEVTQTPSHQVTQMGQEVILRCVPISNHLYFYWYRQILGQKVEFLVSFYNNEISEKSEIFDDQFSVERPDGSNFTLKIRSTKLEDSAMYFCASTPDRAGGNTIYFGEGSWLTVV.

In its sample, this clone was seen many times. The chain links TRBV11-1 to TRBJ1-2, with D uncertain. Germline V lookup: CDR1 SGHAT, CDR2 FQDESV (reference sequence). V shed 2 bases and J shed 7 bases, with 17 bases lying between them. The CDR3 spans 15 residues. This CDR3 is CASSLTTRLRFGYTF. In nucleotides, the CDR3 is TGTGCCAGCAGCTTAACTACACGGCTGAGATTTGGCTACACCTTC.

The chain has TRBV19 and TRBJ2-7; the D gene is possibly TRBD2 (6 bases). The germline V gene has CDR1 LNHDA and CDR2 SQIVND (reference sequence). CDR3 length equals 14 residues. The V end lost 6 bases, the J end lost 2 bases, and 14 bases lay between the germline ends. The CDR3 nucleotides are TGTGCCAGTAGCTTAGGACTACCGACCTACGAGCAGTACTTC. The encoded protein is CASSLGLPTYEQYF.

CDR3: CASSLVGTGMNTEAFF. The CDR3, as DNA: TGTGCCAGCAGCTTGGTAGGGACAGGGATGAACACTGAAGCTTTCTTT. The V and J genes are TRBV5-6 and TRBJ1-1, with 9 bases identical to TRBD1. This CDR3 is built from 16 residues. The germline V gene has CDR1 SGHDT and CDR2 YYEEEE. V shed 0 bases, J shed 0 bases, and the junction held 3 bases outside the gene matches.

The chain joins TRBV7-2 to TRBJ1-1, with D tentatively TRBD1 (6 bases). The CDR3 is made up of 14 amino acids. Germline values: CDR1 SGHTA, CDR2 FQGNSA. V was pared by 1 base and J by 4 bases, with 10 bases between. In nucleotides, the CDR3 is TGTGCCAGCAGCTTAGAAGTCAGGGGCACTGAAGCTTTCTTT. This codes for CASSLEVRGTEAFF.

CDR3 coding DNA: TGCGCCAGCAGCCAAGCAAAGGGGGAGACCCAGTACTTC. Translated: CASSQAKGETQYF. The V call is TRBV4-3, the J call TRBJ2-5; tentatively, D is TRBD1 (5 bases). CDR3 length equals 13 residues. The V gene lost 1 base and the J gene lost 5 bases, with 8 bases spanning the gap. Per germline, CDR1 LGHNA and CDR2 YSLEER.

The J gene is TRBJ1-5, the V gene TRBV2, with TRBD1 matching over 8 bases. The J segment lost 6 bases and the V segment lost 3 bases, leaving 7 bases of the junction unmatched. Per the germline V gene, CDR1 is SNHLY and CDR2 is FYNNEI. This CDR3 is built from 15 residues. The CDR3 region has the DNA TGTGCCAGCAGTGACCCAGGGGGCATGGGTCAGCCCCAGCATTTT. Its translation: CASSDPGGMGQPQHF.

The chain is built from TRBV5-4 and TRBJ2-2, with D possibly matching TRBD2 (6 bases). The CDR3 consists of 15 residues. Germline CDR1 SGHNT, CDR2 YYREEE (reference sequence). V dropped 0 bases and J dropped 2 bases, with 8 bases sitting between them. CDR3 coding DNA: TGTGCCAGCAGCTTGGGGGAGGTTAACACCGGGGAGCTGTTTTTT. Amino acid sequence: CASSLGEVNTGELFF.

V is TRBV19 and J is TRBJ1-2; D gene uncertain. The V end lost 6 bases, the J end lost 8 bases, and 13 bases lay between the germline ends. Germline lookup yields CDR1 LNHDA and CDR2 SQIVND (reference sequence). The CDR3 is 12 residues long. The CDR3 protein is CASRTPRGGYTF. CDR3 coding DNA: TGTGCCAGTAGGACCCCTCGAGGGGGCTACACCTTC. The full variable domain, its missing parts supplied by reference TRBV19 and TRBJ1-2, is DGGITQSPKYLFRKEGQNVTLSCEQNLNHDAMYWYRQDPGQGLRLIYYSQIVNDFQKGDIAEGYSVSREKKESFPLTVTSAQKNPTAFYLCASRTPRGGYTFGSGTRLTVV.

The rearrangement joins TRBV5-1 to TRBJ2-1, with 12 bases identical to TRBD2. With V trimmed by 4 bases and J by 7 bases, 6 bases remained unmatched. The CDR3 covers 15 residues. CDR1 SGHRS and CDR2 YFSETQ come from the germline V gene. CDR3 region: CASSKTSGSVNEQFF. DNA for the CDR3: TGCGCCAGCAGCAAGACTAGCGGGAGTGTGAATGAGCAGTTCTTC.

The V gene is TRBV10-3, the J gene TRBJ2-7, with 7 bases identical to TRBD2. The CDR3 covers 17 residues. Germline V gene lookup returns CDR1 ENHRY and CDR2 SYGVKD. V was clipped by 10 bases and J by 8 bases; unmatched bases: 26. CDR3 in amino acids: CATNTDPWTRSPHQQYF. In DNA, the CDR3 is TGTGCCACTAATACAGACCCTTGGACTAGATCCCCGCACCAGCAGTACTTC.

CDR3 nucleotides: TGTGCCACTGGACAGGGGGGGAGCCGCAATGAGCAGTTCTTC. Its protein is CATGQGGSRNEQFF. This chain links TRBV10-3 with TRBJ2-1; TRBD1 matches at 10 bases. CDR3 length: 14 residues. V gave up 10 bases and J gave up 6 bases; unmatched junction bases: 9. The germline V gene encodes CDR1 ENHRY and CDR2 SYGVKD.

This clone was observed a few times. V is TRBV6-5 and J is TRBJ2-7, with a possible D match to TRBD1 (5 bases). Germline V gene lookup returns CDR1 MNHEY and CDR2 SVGAGI. The CDR3 totals 14 residues. V shed 5 bases and J shed 3 bases, with 14 bases lying between them. CDR3 sequence: CASSTPGLDYEQYF. The CDR3 DNA sequence: TGTGCCAGCAGTACGCCAGGGCTGGACTACGAGCAGTACTTC.

J is TRBJ1-2 and V is TRBV19; 7 nucleotides match TRBD1. The CDR3 contains 14 residues. Germline CDR1 reads LNHDA; CDR2 reads SQIVND (reference sequence). With V trimmed by 6 bases and J by 1 base, 5 bases remained unmatched. DNA for the CDR3: TGTGCCAGTAGACAGACAGGGATTAACTATGGCTACACCTTC. Amino acids: CASRQTGINYGYTF. Supplemented by reference TRBV19 and TRBJ1-2, the full variable domain reads DGGITQSPKYLFRKEGQNVTLSCEQNLNHDAMYWYRQDPGQGLRLIYYSQIVNDFQKGDIAEGYSVSREKKESFPLTVTSAQKNPTAFYLCASRQTGINYGYTFGSGTRLTVV.

The chain has TRBV30 and TRBJ2-7, with TRBD2 matching 9 bases. The CDR3 spans 14 residues. Losses at the gene ends were 4 bases for V and 1 base for J; bases not matched to a gene: 5. In germline, CDR1 is GTSNPN, CDR2 SVGIG (reference sequence). The CDR3 here is CAWKRAGGSYEQYF. The CDR3 DNA follows: TGTGCCTGGAAGCGAGCGGGGGGTTCCTACGAGCAGTACTTC.

The chain joins TRBV10-3 to TRBJ2-3; a weak D match, TRBD1 (7 bases). The CDR3 sequence is 13 residues long. Germline V lookup: CDR1 ENHRY, CDR2 SYGVKD. V was clipped by 10 bases and J by 2 bases, with 13 bases between them. The CDR3 DNA sequence: TGTGCCAGCGGGACAGAGTCCACAGATACGCAGTATTTT. Amino acids: CASGTESTDTQYF.

This clone was found a few times. J is TRBJ2-7 and V is TRBV5-1, with TRBD1 matching over 9 bases. The germline V gene encodes CDR1 SGHRS and CDR2 YFSETQ. This CDR3 has 17 residues. Trimming removed 8 bases from V and 3 bases from J; junction bases left unmatched: 18. CDR3 amino acids: CARQPSTSSGQGYEQYF. CDR3 nucleotide sequence: TGCGCCAGACAGCCTTCCACTTCTTCGGGACAGGGCTACGAGCAGTACTTC.

The V call is TRBV19, the J call TRBJ2-7; 8 nucleotides match TRBD2. Germline lookup yields CDR1 LNHDA and CDR2 SQIVND (reference sequence). Unmatched junction bases numbered 11, after V lost 5 bases and J lost 5 bases. The CDR3 has 15 amino acids. This CDR3 reads CASSGVAGSVHEQYF. The CDR3 region has the DNA TGTGCCAGTAGTGGCGTAGCGGGGTCCGTCCACGAGCAGTACTTC.